This T cell receptor beta chain was captured in a study of spatial heterogeneity in lung cancer. Whole-study findings and limits: Of the expanded TCRs, ubiquitous and regional counts tracked the counts of ubiquitous and regional nonsynonymous mutations, respectively. One measure, the expanded intratumoral alpha and beta TCR count, tracked tumor mutation counts.

Each CDR3 protein gets one entry after TCRdb re-called the 5' RACE reads with MiXCR. In the table there are under 20,000 distinct CDR3 sequences, around 5% of which are singletons. This clonotype was detected ten times or more. Its target is not known. Since it is a stray read in a library aimed at alpha chains, this beta chain has a size that is not meaningful. Described time point: sample taken at primary tumor resection. The donor group consisted of roughly 70 patients who had untreated, early-stage non-small cell lung cancer. The germline V gene has CDR1 MDHEN and CDR2 SYDVKM. V gave up 6 bases and J gave up 3 bases, with 8 bases separating them. The CDR3 is 12 amino acids.

The chain is built from TRBV28 and TRBJ1-1; D gene ambiguous. The receptor's source is a female donor with early-stage non-small cell lung cancer. The source material was lung tumor tissue, sampled at surgery. DNA of the CDR3: TGTGCCAGCAGGAGGTGGGACACTGAAGCTTTCTTT. Protein sequence: CASRRWDTEAFF. Full variable domain (missing parts from reference TRBV28 and TRBJ1-1): DVKVTQSSRYLVKRTGEKVFLECVQDMDHENMFWYRQDPGLGLRLIYFSYDVKMKEKGDIPEGYSVSREKKERFSLILESASTNQTSMYLCASRRWDTEAFFGQGTRLTVV.